This T cell receptor beta chain was obtained from a study of T cells in Graves' hyperthyroidism and ophthalmopathy. Amplification of TCR beta CDR3 regions used RNA as the template. First-round RT-PCR targeting the TCR CDR3 was performed with the HTBI primer set. TCRdb re-derived calls from the multiplex PCR reads in MiXCR, one entry per CDR3 protein. The data show roughly 720,000 distinct CDR3 sequences, roughly 17% seen once. This CDR3 is built from 17 residues. V lost 0 bases to trimming and J lost 6 bases; unmatched junction nucleotides: 13. CDR1 DFQATT and CDR2 SNEGSKA come from the germline V gene (reference sequence). This clonotype was seen repeatedly, ten times or more.

The chain uses TRBV20-1 and TRBJ2-1; 8 bases are shared with TRBD1. The specimen was blood. The sequence derives from a man aged 50 or older with Graves' hyperthyroidism. CDR3 DNA sequence: TGCAGTGCTAGAGATAGTTCCCGGGACAGGTTCCGCAATGAGCAGTTCTTC. Amino acid sequence: CSARDSSRDRFRNEQFF.